The T cell receptor beta chain under discussion was sequenced for a study of tumor-infiltrating lymphocytes in localized non-small cell lung cancer (dated by TCRdb to the early 2020s). Study-level background: Patients whose samples were collected after neoadjuvant chemotherapy, as well as both smokers and never-smokers and several histologies, were included in the cohort. Each patient provided resected tumor tissue plus uninvolved lung tissue from the same patient, with the uninvolved lung tissue described as non-adjacent to the tumor. Alongside flow cytometry, multiplex immunofluorescence, RNA-seq, exome sequencing and proteomics, TCR sequencing was applied to the same patients as one of several integrated assays. In total, the ICON cohort consisted of over a hundred surgical patients with localized non-small cell lung cancer who had their tumors resected. The paired tumor versus uninvolved lung comparison of immunoSEQ T-cell fraction included a few dozen patients.

A note on this clone: Its recognized antigen is unknown. It has no much larger one-base neighbor in the sample; base qualities were not kept.

The immunoSEQ assay used for TCR sequencing gave the T-cell fraction in both tumor and uninvolved lung tissue. In the paper's pipeline: For survival analysis, patients were divided into high (upper tertile) and low (lower two tertiles) T-cell fraction groups, which were compared by log-rank test. A signed-rank test was used to check for differences in T-cell fraction between paired tumor and uninvolved lung. TCRdb took over this immuneACCESS table, retaining in-frame rearrangements with V and J assigned. Such tables are incomplete; in checked studies, under half of the missing clones stem from an unresolved V gene, and the remainder is unexplained. V and J calls and clone size are those listed in that table; D and trimming were worked out from the DNA. The sample table records about 21,000 clones; about 80% of these occur just once. Of the sample, approximately 3.6% is held by the ten largest clones.

General conclusions and limits of the study: Because different pieces of the same tissue were used for different assays, technical variation could not be separated from intratumor heterogeneity. No association of tumor T-cell fraction from TCR sequencing with recurrence-free survival was found (p = 0.61). Assay coverage differed among patients according to how much tissue was available, so only a subset of the cohort had TCR sequencing. TCRbeta sequencing supported higher T cell infiltration in tumors than in uninvolved lung tissue, consistent with immunofluorescence CD3 counts. The TCR-derived T-cell fraction showed no difference between the flow cytometry-defined immunotypes IM1 (good prognosis) and IM2 (poor prognosis).

The germline V gene (reference sequence) yields SEHNR for CDR1 and FQNEAQ for CDR2. At the junction V is shortened by 5 bases and J by 3 bases, with 13 bases in between. The CDR3 runs 15 residues from the cysteine to the phenylalanine. Only the CDR3 portion is preserved as DNA: 45 bases, with reading frame beginning at the first base. Enrollment in ICON was initiated in 2016, and the last patient was enrolled in the second half of 2018. A subcohort of roughly 71 patients provided fresh tumor and matched uninvolved tissue for in-depth immune analyses, with TCR sequencing among those analyses. DNA isolated from bulk tissue, without cell sorting, was used for TCR sequencing.

Source material: lung tumor tissue. The V gene is TRBV7-9 and the J gene is TRBJ1-4; TRBD1 could be the D gene, as 6 bases match. The sequence was obtained from a human donor with non-small cell lung cancer. The DNA sequence follows: TGTGCCAGCAGCCCCCCAGGGGTGGCTAATGAAAAACTGTTTTTT. It codes for CASSPPGVANEKLFF.